The next 24 T cell receptor beta chains were all read from a single sample in a study of radiotherapy plus CTLA-4 blockade in lung cancer. Clones were sequenced by immunoSEQ multiplex PCR, and TCRdb holds only the in-frame ones, with some missing. Of around 86,000 clones in the sample, around 86% were seen once. Sequencing was performed on peripheral blood, taken from a patient treated with radiotherapy plus ipilimumab. The source is a human donor with non-small cell lung cancer who had stable disease on radiotherapy plus ipilimumab.

The chain links TRBV9 to TRBJ1-1; no definite D call. V dropped 3 bases and J dropped 2 bases, with 8 bases sitting between them. The germline V gene has CDR1 SGDLS and CDR2 YYNGEE. The length of the CDR3 is 13 residues. The CDR3 region is CASSETPNTEAFF. CDR3 sequence (DNA): TGTGCCAGCAGCGAGACACCTAACACTGAAGCTTTCTTT.

This sequence joins TRBV28 and TRBJ2-5; D is unresolved. Germline V gives CDR1 MDHEN, CDR2 SYDVKM. V gave up 7 bases and J gave up 1 base, with 13 bases separating them. This CDR3 is 14 amino acids long. Written as DNA, the CDR3 is TGTGCCAGCAACAGTTACCAGATCCAAGAGACCCAGTACTTC. It translates to CASNSYQIQETQYF. Filled out from reference TRBV28 and TRBJ2-5, the complete variable domain reads DVKVTQSSRYLVKRTGEKVFLECVQDMDHENMFWYRQDPGLGLRLIYFSYDVKMKEKGDIPEGYSVSREKKERFSLILESASTNQTSMYLCASNSYQIQETQYFGPGTRLLVL.

The V call is TRBV28, the J call TRBJ1-1, with D hard to call. V was cut by 7 bases and J by 0 bases, with 9 bases left in between. Germline V lookup: CDR1 MDHEN, CDR2 SYDVKM. CDR3 length: 13 residues. CDR3 in amino acids: CASIEAMNTEAFF. In DNA, the CDR3 is TGTGCCAGCATTGAGGCCATGAACACTGAAGCTTTCTTT.

The chain links TRBV2 to TRBJ2-2; TRBD2 aligns across 11 bases. CDR3 size: 16 residues. Germline loops: CDR1 SNHLY, CDR2 FYNNEI. Unmatched junction bases numbered 5, after V lost 4 bases and J lost 4 bases. CDR3 nucleotides: TGTGCCAGCAGTGCTGCTAGCGGGAGGAGCACCGGGGAGCTGTTTTTT. Translating gives CASSAASGRSTGELFF.

The chain has TRBV11-2 and TRBJ1-6; 9 bases are shared with TRBD1. CDR3 length: 14 amino acids. J was trimmed by 7 bases and V by 8 bases; bases with no gene match: 6. Germline CDR1 reads SGHAT; CDR2 reads FQNNGV. The CDR3 DNA reads as TGTGCCAGCCAGGGACAGGGTGTGAATTCACCCCTCCACTTT. Translating gives CASQGQGVNSPLHF.

J is TRBJ2-5 and V is TRBV10-2; 7 positions agree with TRBD1. The end of the DNA is better explained by TRBJ2-7, so the J call may be wrong. Looked up from germline, CDR1 is WSHSY and CDR2 is SAAADI. The CDR3 covers 15 residues. The CDR3 is CASTTLRGLSYEQYF. The CDR3 bases are TGCGCCAGTACCACTTTGAGGGGGCTCTCCTACGAGCAGTACTTC.

The V gene is TRBV27, the J gene TRBJ2-1; TRBD2 agrees at 7 bases. The CDR3 length is 12 residues. Germline assignment: CDR1 MNHEY and CDR2 SMNVEV (reference sequence). V was pared by 1 base and J by 15 bases, with 6 bases of the junction left unmatched. The CDR3 reads CASSLFRTSLFF. The CDR3 DNA reads as TGTGCCAGCAGTTTATTTAGGACTAGTTTGTTCTTC.

The chain has TRBV27 and TRBJ2-7; 7 nucleotides match TRBD2. The CDR3 totals 14 residues. V lost 3 bases and J lost 1; bases outside the gene matches: 3. CDR1 is MNHEY, CDR2 SMNVEV, per germline (reference sequence). CDR3 nucleotide sequence: TGTGCCAGCAGTTTCCTAGCGGAGTCCTACGAGCAGTACTTC. It specifies CASSFLAESYEQYF.

The rearrangement joins TRBV30 to TRBJ2-3; 11 bases are shared with TRBD2. The J segment lost 2 bases and the V segment lost 3 bases, leaving 4 bases of the junction unmatched. The CDR3 runs 15 residues. The germline V gene encodes CDR1 GTSNPN and CDR2 SVGIG (reference sequence). CDR3 bases: TGTGCCTGGAGCCGACTAGCGGGGAACACAGATACGCAGTATTTT. Amino acid sequence: CAWSRLAGNTDTQYF. Filled out from reference TRBV30 and TRBJ2-3, the complete variable domain reads SQTIHQWPATLVQPVGSPLSLECTVEGTSNPNLYWYRQAAGRGLQLLFYSVGIGQISSEVPQNLSASRPQDRQFILSSKKLLLSDSGFYLCAWSRLAGNTDTQYFGPGTRLTVL.

The rearrangement uses TRBV27 and TRBJ2-7, with 7 bases fitting TRBD1. Germline CDR1 and CDR2: MNHEY and SMNVEV (reference sequence). With 0 bases clipped from V and 0 bases from J, the junction kept 17 bases outside the gene matches. This CDR3 has 20 amino acids. CDR3 residues: CASSLSIGWAGGISSYEQYF. CDR3 DNA: TGTGCCAGCAGTTTATCGATAGGGTGGGCAGGGGGAATCAGCTCCTACGAGCAGTACTTC.

The chain recombines TRBV6-1 with TRBJ2-2, with a possible D match to TRBD1 (5 bases). Germline CDR1 reads MNHNS; CDR2 reads SASEGT. The CDR3 totals 15 residues. V shed 9 bases and J shed 1 base, with 15 bases lying between them. The CDR3 coding sequence is TGTGCCAGTTCCCTCAGGGTGGGGAACACCGGGGAGCTGTTTTTT. As protein: CASSLRVGNTGELFF.

The chain employs TRBV5-4 and TRBJ1-1; perhaps TRBD1 as D (6 bases). CDR1 SGHNT and CDR2 YYREEE come from the germline V gene (reference sequence). The CDR3 loop spans 14 amino acids. V was cut by 4 bases and J by 4 bases, with 14 bases left in between. The CDR3 reads CASSKRGAGTEAFF. The CDR3, as DNA: TGTGCCAGCAGCAAGAGGGGGGCGGGCACTGAAGCTTTCTTT.

The chain joins TRBV28 to TRBJ1-1; 7 bases agree with TRBD1. The CDR3 consists of 14 residues. With V trimmed by 6 bases and J by 0 bases, 4 bases remained unmatched. CDR1 is MDHEN, CDR2 SYDVKM, per germline. The CDR3 spells CASRSTGMNTEAFF. As DNA, the CDR3 is TGTGCCAGCAGGTCGACAGGGATGAACACTGAAGCTTTCTTT. Complete variable domain (other parts from reference TRBV28 and TRBJ1-1): DVKVTQSSRYLVKRTGEKVFLECVQDMDHENMFWYRQDPGLGLRLIYFSYDVKMKEKGDIPEGYSVSREKKERFSLILESASTNQTSMYLCASRSTGMNTEAFFGQGTRLTVV.

The gene calls are TRBV7-9 and TRBJ1-4, with unresolved D. Germline values: CDR1 SEHNR, CDR2 FQNEAQ (reference sequence). With 5 bases removed from V and 8 bases from J, the gap between germline ends came to 12 bases. This CDR3 region has 13 residues. DNA for the CDR3: TGTGCCAGCAGCCCCCGAGAAGAAGAAAAACTGTTTTTT. It encodes CASSPREEEKLFF.

The chain couples TRBV6-1 to TRBJ2-5; D unclear. Germline CDR1 is MNHNS and CDR2 is SASEGT. The CDR3 is 13 amino acids. Trimming left V 4 bases short and J 5 bases short, with 11 bases between. The CDR3 DNA is TGTGCCAGCAGTGGGAGTCTAGTTGAGACCCAGTACTTC. This sequence encodes CASSGSLVETQYF.

DNA for the CDR3: TGTGCCAGTCGGGACAGCTCCTACAATGAGCAGTTCTTC. Translation gives CASRDSSYNEQFF. The chain has TRBV28 and TRBJ2-1; 7 nucleotides align to TRBD1. The V gene end was trimmed by 9 bases and the J gene end by 0 bases; junction bases not matched to a gene: 2. This CDR3 comprises 13 residues. CDR1 and CDR2 from the germline V gene are MDHEN and SYDVKM.

V gene TRBV30 combines with J gene TRBJ2-2; D remains ambiguous. This CDR3 has 13 residues. Between the trimmed V and J ends, which lost 5 bases and 3 bases, there was a span of 10 bases. The V gene's germline CDR1 is GTSNPN and CDR2 SVGIG (reference sequence). The CDR3 here is CAWALRYTGELFF. In nucleotides, the CDR3 is TGTGCCTGGGCCCTGAGGTACACCGGGGAGCTGTTTTTT.

The chain joins TRBV5-1 to TRBJ1-3; D is possibly TRBD1 (5 bases). V gave up 5 bases and J gave up 4 bases, with 13 bases separating them. CDR1 and CDR2 from the germline V gene are SGHRS and YFSETQ. This CDR3 contains 14 residues. The CDR3, as DNA: TGCGCCAGCAGTGGGGGTAACTCAGGAAACACCATATATTTT. As protein: CASSGGNSGNTIYF.

The V call is TRBV5-6, the J call TRBJ2-5; 8 bases match TRBD2. Germline CDR1 is SGHDT and CDR2 is YYEEEE. This CDR3 is built from 15 residues. V was pared by 0 bases and J by 0 bases, with 1 base of the junction left unmatched. The CDR3 loop is CASSLERGYQETQYF. CDR3 DNA sequence: TGTGCCAGCAGCTTGGAGCGGGGGTACCAAGAGACCCAGTACTTC.

The chain has TRBV29-1 and TRBJ1-2, with TRBD1 matching 9 bases. CDR1 and CDR2 (germline): SQVTM, ANQGSEA. CDR3 size: 12 residues. V dropped 7 bases and J dropped 3; count of bases not matched to a gene: 3. The CDR3 loop is CSARDRDYGYTF. The DNA of the CDR3 is TGCAGCGCCCGGGACAGGGACTATGGCTACACCTTC.

The sample holds a few counts of this clone. The V and J genes are TRBV6-5 and TRBJ1-1; 10 bases match TRBD1. The germline V gene has CDR1 MNHEY and CDR2 SVGAGI. This CDR3 is built from 12 residues. Germline trimming cut 10 bases from V and 7 bases from J; bases unmatched to any gene: 6. CDR3 coding DNA: TGTGCCACCTGGACAGGGGGGTATGAAGCTTTCTTT. This encodes CATWTGGYEAFF.

In DNA, the CDR3 is TGTGCCAGCAGCACAAAAGATTTCAGCTCAGAAAATGAAGCTTTCTTT. This encodes CASSTKDFSSENEAFF. The chain joins TRBV21-1 to TRBJ1-1. TRBV21-1 is described as a pseudogene. The CDR3 runs 16 residues.

The chain couples TRBV30 to TRBJ2-1, with 7 nucleotides matching TRBD1. The CDR3 totals 14 residues. V gave up 1 base and J gave up 10 bases; unmatched junction bases: 10. The germline V gene has CDR1 GTSNPN and CDR2 SVGIG (reference sequence). CDR3: CAWSEQTGTGEQFF. CDR3 in DNA: TGTGCCTGGAGTGAGCAGACAGGGACGGGGGAGCAGTTCTTC.

The V call is TRBV18, the J call TRBJ2-7; 7 nucleotides match TRBD1. CDR3 size: 13 residues. The J segment lost 3 bases and the V segment lost 4 bases, leaving 3 bases of the junction unmatched. The V gene's germline CDR1 is KGHSH and CDR2 LQKENI. The CDR3 loop is CASSQGGVYEQYF. The CDR3 region has the DNA TGTGCCAGCTCACAAGGGGGCGTCTACGAGCAGTACTTC.